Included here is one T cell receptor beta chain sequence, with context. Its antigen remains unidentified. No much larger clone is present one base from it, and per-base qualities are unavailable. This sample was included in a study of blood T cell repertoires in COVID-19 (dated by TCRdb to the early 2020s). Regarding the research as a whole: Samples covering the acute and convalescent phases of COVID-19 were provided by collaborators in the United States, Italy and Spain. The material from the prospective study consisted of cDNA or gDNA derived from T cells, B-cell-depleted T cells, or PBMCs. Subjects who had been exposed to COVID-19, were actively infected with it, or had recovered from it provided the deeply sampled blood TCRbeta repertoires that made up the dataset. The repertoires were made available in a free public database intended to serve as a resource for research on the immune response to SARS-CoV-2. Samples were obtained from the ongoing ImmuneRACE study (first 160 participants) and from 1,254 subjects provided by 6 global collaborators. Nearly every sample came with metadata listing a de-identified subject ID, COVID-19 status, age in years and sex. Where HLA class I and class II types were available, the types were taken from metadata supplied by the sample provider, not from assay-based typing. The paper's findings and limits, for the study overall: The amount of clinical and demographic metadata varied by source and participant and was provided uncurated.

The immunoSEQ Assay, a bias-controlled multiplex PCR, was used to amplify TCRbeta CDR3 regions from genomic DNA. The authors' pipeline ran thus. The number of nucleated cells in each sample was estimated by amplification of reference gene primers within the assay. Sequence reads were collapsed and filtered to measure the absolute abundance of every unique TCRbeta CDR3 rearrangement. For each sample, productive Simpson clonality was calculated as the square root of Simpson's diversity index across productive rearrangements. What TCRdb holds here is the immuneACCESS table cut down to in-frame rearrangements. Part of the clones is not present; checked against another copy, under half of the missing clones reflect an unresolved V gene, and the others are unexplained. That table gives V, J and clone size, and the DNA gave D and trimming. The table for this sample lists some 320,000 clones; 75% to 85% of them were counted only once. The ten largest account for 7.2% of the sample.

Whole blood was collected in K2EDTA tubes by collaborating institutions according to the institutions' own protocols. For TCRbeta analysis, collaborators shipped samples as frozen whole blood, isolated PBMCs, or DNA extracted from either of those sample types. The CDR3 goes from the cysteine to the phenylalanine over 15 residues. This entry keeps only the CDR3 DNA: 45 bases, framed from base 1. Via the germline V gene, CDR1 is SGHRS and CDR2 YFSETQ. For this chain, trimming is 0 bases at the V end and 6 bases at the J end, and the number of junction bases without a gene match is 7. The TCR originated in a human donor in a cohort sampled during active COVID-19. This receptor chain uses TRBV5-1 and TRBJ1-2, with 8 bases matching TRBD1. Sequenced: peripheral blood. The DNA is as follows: TGCGCCAGCAGCTTGGCAGGGGGCGATAAGGATGGCTACACCTTC. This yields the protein CASSLAGGDKDGYTF.